This T cell receptor beta chain was documented in a study of a mutant IDH1 vaccine in newly diagnosed glioma. As for the study in general: In some groups vaccination began 4-6 weeks post-radiotherapy; others received it with temozolomide. Before enrollment, patients got radiotherapy alone, temozolomide alone, or mostly the combination. Week 35 brought visit V12, which was followed by visit V13 at week 47.

The CDR3 spans 15 residues. V gave up 2 bases and J gave up 0 bases, with 8 bases separating them. Germline lookup yields CDR1 MGHDK and CDR2 SYGVNS. As to this clone: Its target is unknown.

Overall study results and limits: Patients showed vaccine-induced immune responses at a rate of approximately 92%.

Noted time point: week 47, end of study. Each dose of the vaccine consisted of 300 ug of mutant IDH1 20-mer peptide, with topical imiquimod. Clones were sequenced by immunoSEQ multiplex PCR, and TCRdb holds only the in-frame ones, with some missing. The data contain about 94,000 clones, roughly nine tenths of them singletons. The source of this sequence is a woman aged 45 to 65 with glioma. The sequencing here drew on PBMCs, taken from a glioma patient whose treatment included an IDH1 peptide vaccine. The rearrangement uses TRBV25-1 and TRBJ1-3, with D perhaps matching TRBD1 (5 bases). Here the CDR3 DNA reads TGTGCCAGCAGTGAAGACAGCAACTCTGGAAACACCATATATTTT. The encoded protein is CASSEDSNSGNTIYF.